This entry lists 28 T cell receptor beta chains sequenced from one sample in a study of beta chain features in type 1 diabetes. Investigators reverse transcribed all isolated RNA, so they sequenced expressed TCRB transcripts. Libraries were prepared by immunoSEQ multiplex PCR; TCRdb keeps only in-frame clonotypes and omits some of them. Among under 350,000 clones listed, under 8.5% were seen once. What was sequenced was central memory CD4+ T cells from blood. These receptors originate from a woman aged 18 to 35 in good health.

The CDR3 sequence: CASSIATGGAITEAFF. In DNA, the CDR3 is TGTGCCAGTAGTATAGCCACAGGTGGGGCAATCACTGAAGCTTTCTTT. J is TRBJ1-1 and V is TRBV19; D may be TRBD1 (5 bases). CDR1 LNHDA and CDR2 SQIVND come from the germline V gene (reference sequence). Deletions cut 1 base from V and 4 bases from J, with 16 bases between. The CDR3 totals 16 residues.

The gene calls are TRBV11-2 and TRBJ2-3, with D unresolved. Per the germline V gene, CDR1 is SGHAT and CDR2 is FQNNGV. The CDR3 contains 15 residues. The V end lost 4 bases, the J end lost 0 bases, and 11 bases lay between the germline ends. Here the CDR3 reads CASSSSSASTDTQYF. The CDR3 region has the DNA TGTGCCAGCAGCTCCTCATCAGCTAGCACAGATACGCAGTATTTT.

This clone showed up just a few times. J is TRBJ1-1 and V is TRBV18, with a possible D match to TRBD1 (5 bases). The CDR3 runs to 13 residues. Germline V CDR1 and CDR2: KGHSH, LQKENI. V was clipped by 9 bases and J by 1 base, with 12 bases between them. CDR3 in DNA: TGTGCCAGTCTAGTAGACAGGAACACTGAAGCTTTCTTT. It encodes CASLVDRNTEAFF.

This clone was recorded at least ten times. V gene TRBV7-9 combines with J gene TRBJ2-3; weak D call: TRBD1 (6 bases). Germline V gives CDR1 SEHNR, CDR2 FQNEAQ (reference sequence). Trimming pared 5 bases from V and 1 base from J, leaving 13 bases between. CDR3 size: 15 residues. The CDR3 sequence is CASSPQTGGTDTQYF. In DNA form, the CDR3 reads TGTGCCAGCAGCCCTCAGACAGGCGGCACAGATACGCAGTATTTT.

The chain is built from TRBV7-2 and TRBJ1-2; no firm D call. Germline V lookup: CDR1 SGHTA, CDR2 FQGNSA. V was pared by 2 bases and J by 8 bases, with 9 bases between. CDR3 length: 12 amino acids. This CDR3 is CASSLFSRGYTF. DNA of the CDR3: TGTGCCAGCAGCTTATTTTCTAGAGGCTACACCTTC.

The CDR3 region is CASSRYGSGRREQYF. The CDR3 DNA is TGTGCCAGCAGCCGATACGGTAGCGGGAGACGCGAGCAGTACTTC. The rearrangement uses TRBV27 and TRBJ2-7, with 9 bases that match TRBD2. The CDR3 has 15 amino acids. Germline V gene lookup returns CDR1 MNHEY and CDR2 SMNVEV (reference sequence). With 6 bases clipped from V and 6 bases from J, the junction kept 12 bases outside the gene matches.

This clone was detected a few times. This chain connects TRBV19 to TRBJ2-7; 11 bases line up with TRBD2. With 8 bases clipped from V and 2 bases from J, the junction kept 5 bases outside the gene matches. The CDR3 is 14 residues long. CDR1 LNHDA and CDR2 SQIVND come from the germline V gene (reference sequence). CDR3 amino acids: CASSGLAGTYEQYF. In DNA, the CDR3 is TGTGCCAGTTCCGGACTAGCGGGTACCTACGAGCAGTACTTC. Variable domain in full (rest from reference TRBV19 and TRBJ2-7): DGGITQSPKYLFRKEGQNVTLSCEQNLNHDAMYWYRQDPGQGLRLIYYSQIVNDFQKGDIAEGYSVSREKKESFPLTVTSAQKNPTAFYLCASSGLAGTYEQYFGPGTRLTVT.

This clone was observed a few times. The same CDR3 is also encoded by other DNA sequences in this sample. The chain employs TRBV18 and TRBJ2-2; D not certain. V was trimmed by 2 bases and J by 2 bases, leaving 6 bases between them. CDR1 and CDR2 from the germline V gene are KGHSH and LQKENI. This CDR3 is built from 14 residues. The chain's CDR3 is CASSPRPNTGELFF. Written as DNA, the CDR3 is TGTGCCAGCTCACCAAGGCCAAACACCGGGGAGCTGTTTTTT. Together with reference TRBV18 and TRBJ2-2, the CDR3 gives the full variable domain: NAGVMQNPRHLVRRRGQEARLRCSPMKGHSHVYWYRQLPEEGLKFMVYLQKENIIDESGMPKERFSAEFPKEGPSILRIQQVVRGDSAAYFCASSPRPNTGELFFGEGSRLTVL.

This clone came up a few times. V gene TRBV6-5 combines with J gene TRBJ1-3; D is ambiguous. This CDR3 contains 14 residues. Germline CDR1 is MNHEY and CDR2 is SVGAGI. The ends were cut back, 2 bases at V and 2 bases at J, with 7 bases in the middle. CDR3 coding DNA: TGTGCCAGCAGTTACGCCCGGGCTGGAAACACCATATATTTT. Translating it yields CASSYARAGNTIYF.

This sequence joins TRBV11-3 and TRBJ2-1; the D gene is possibly TRBD2 (5 bases). Trimming took 1 base from V and 2 from J, leaving 9 bases between them. This CDR3 contains 15 residues. Per the germline V gene, CDR1 is SGHNT and CDR2 is YENEEA. CDR3 protein: CASSLAGRTYNEQFF. In DNA form, the CDR3 reads TGTGCCAGCAGCTTAGCTGGGAGAACCTACAATGAGCAGTTCTTC.

This clone occurred a few times. The chain links TRBV7-2 to TRBJ1-5; TRBD1 agrees at 10 bases. V was pared by 4 bases and J by 3 bases, with 9 bases of the junction left unmatched. This CDR3 has 17 residues. The V gene's germline CDR1 is SGHTA and CDR2 FQGNSA. The CDR3 here is CASSSPSGTGVNQPQHF. The CDR3 nucleotides read TGTGCCAGCAGCTCTCCCTCCGGGACAGGGGTCAATCAGCCCCAGCATTTT.

There are a few counts of this clone. This chain joins TRBV5-1 and TRBJ2-3, with D perhaps TRBD1 (5 bases). The CDR3 extends over 14 amino acids. In germline, CDR1 is SGHRS, CDR2 YFSETQ. Trimming left V 4 bases short and J 7 bases short, with 16 bases between. This CDR3 reads CASSMGRDRNTQYF. The CDR3 DNA follows: TGCGCCAGCAGCATGGGCAGGGATAGGAATACGCAGTATTTT.

This clone was counted only a few times. V and J are TRBV28 and TRBJ1-6; 8 bases fit TRBD1. The CDR3 length is 15 residues. Germline values: CDR1 MDHEN, CDR2 SYDVKM. V lost 7 bases and J lost 5; bases outside the gene matches: 7. The CDR3 region has the DNA TGTGCCAGCACTCCGGGGACAGGTCATAATTCACCCCTCCACTTT. Its translation: CASTPGTGHNSPLHF.

This clone was counted many times. The genes are TRBV5-4 and TRBJ2-2; TRBD1 aligns across 9 bases. V shed 1 base, J shed 7 bases, and the junction held 5 bases outside the gene matches. The CDR3 sequence is 15 residues long. Looked up from germline, CDR1 is SGHNT and CDR2 is YYREEE (reference sequence). This CDR3 is CASSLTGGEVGELFF. The CDR3 region has the DNA TGTGCCAGCAGCTTGACAGGGGGCGAGGTCGGGGAGCTGTTTTTT. The variable domain in full, with the rest retrieved from reference TRBV5-4 and TRBJ2-2, is ETGVTQSPTHLIKTRGQQVTLRCSSQSGHNTVSWYQQALGQGPQFIFQYYREEENGRGNFPPRFSGLQFPNYSSELNVNALELDDSALYLCASSLTGGEVGELFFGEGSRLTVL.

This clone was seen a few times. CDR3 in DNA: TGCGCCAGCAGCCAAGTGATACAGGGGAATCAGCCCCAGCATTTT. This gives the protein CASSQVIQGNQPQHF. The gene calls are TRBV4-1 and TRBJ1-5; 7 bases agree with TRBD1. V was clipped by 1 base and J by 4 bases; unmatched bases: 4. Germline V lookup: CDR1 MGHRA, CDR2 YSYEKL. The CDR3 consists of 15 residues.

The V call is TRBV6-5, the J call TRBJ2-3; the match to TRBD2 covers 9 bases. Germline V gene data show CDR1 as MNHEY and CDR2 as SVGAGI. The CDR3 contains 15 residues. V gave up 8 bases and J gave up 1 base; unmatched junction bases: 7. The CDR3 sequence: CASGRGGGGTDTQYF. CDR3 DNA sequence: TGTGCCAGCGGGCGGGGGGGAGGAGGCACAGATACGCAGTATTTT.

The gene calls are TRBV28 and TRBJ2-2; TRBD1 matches at 9 bases. The CDR3 spans 16 residues. Unmatched junction bases numbered 5, after V lost 3 bases and J lost 3 bases. Germline V lookup: CDR1 MDHEN, CDR2 SYDVKM. Here the CDR3 DNA reads TGTGCCAGCAGTTTGGGTGGACAGGGGTACACCGGGGAGCTGTTTTTT. Amino acid sequence: CASSLGGQGYTGELFF. Complete variable domain (other parts from reference TRBV28 and TRBJ2-2): DVKVTQSSRYLVKRTGEKVFLECVQDMDHENMFWYRQDPGLGLRLIYFSYDVKMKEKGDIPEGYSVSREKKERFSLILESASTNQTSMYLCASSLGGQGYTGELFFGEGSRLTVL.

The chain has TRBV6-5 and TRBJ2-7, with TRBD1 as a possible D gene (6 bases). Germline lookup yields CDR1 MNHEY and CDR2 SVGAGI. The V and J ends lost 6 bases and 3 bases respectively, with 18 bases between them. The length of the CDR3 is 15 residues. This CDR3 reads CASSPFDRSDYEQYF. The CDR3 DNA is TGTGCCAGCAGCCCCTTCGACAGGAGTGACTACGAGCAGTACTTC.

This clone showed up many times. V gene TRBV7-9 combines with J gene TRBJ2-1, with 15 bases that match TRBD2. Germline values: CDR1 SEHNR, CDR2 FQNEAQ (reference sequence). The length of the CDR3 is 17 residues. The J segment lost 7 bases and the V segment lost 5 bases, leaving 9 bases of the junction unmatched. The CDR3 reads CASSPNPGLAGGNEQFF. Here the CDR3 DNA reads TGTGCCAGCAGCCCTAACCCGGGACTAGCGGGAGGAAATGAGCAGTTCTTC.

In its sample, this clone was seen a few times. V and J are TRBV6-5 and TRBJ2-1; TRBD2 agrees at 9 bases. The germline CDR1 and CDR2 sequences are MNHEY and SVGAGI. V lost 11 bases and J lost 6; bases outside the gene matches: 8. This CDR3 spans 13 amino acids. This chain's CDR3 is CASVAGEGNEQFF. The CDR3 bases are TGTGCCTCCGTAGCGGGAGAGGGCAATGAGCAGTTCTTC.

This clone came up a few times. This chain links TRBV12-2 with TRBJ2-5; TRBD1 was called by the table and not checked on the DNA. TRBV12-2 is a documented pseudogene. The CDR3 is made up of 16 amino acids. CDR3: CASRHTRWADKETQYF. The CDR3 DNA reads TGTGCAAGTCGCCATACCCGTTGGGCAGACAAAGAGACCCAGTACTTC.

This clone was seen only once. A read error may be the cause here, since a much bigger clone is one base away. This rearrangement joins TRBV4-3 to TRBJ2-3; tentatively, D is TRBD2 (5 bases). The CDR3 spans 16 residues. Trimming removed 1 base from V and 4 bases from J, with 15 bases in between. Germline values: CDR1 LGHNA, CDR2 YSLEER. The CDR3 is CASSQGGHSTADTQYF. As DNA, the CDR3 is TGCGCCAGCAGCCAAGGCGGGCATTCCACCGCAGATACGCAGTATTTT.

The chain employs TRBV7-9 and TRBJ1-1, with D perhaps TRBD1 (6 bases). CDR1 is SEHNR and CDR2 is FQNEAQ in the germline V gene (reference sequence). The V end was cut by 7 bases, the J end by 2 bases, with 11 bases between. The CDR3 consists of 13 residues. The CDR3 loop reads CASTRDTNTEAFF. CDR3 DNA: TGTGCCAGCACCCGGGACACCAACACTGAAGCTTTCTTT.

This clone was counted at least ten times. The chain links TRBV28 to TRBJ1-2; the D is unclear. The CDR3 covers 12 residues. Per the germline V gene, CDR1 is MDHEN and CDR2 is SYDVKM. CDR3 sequence: CAAADLLYGYTF. In nucleotides, the CDR3 is TGTGCAGCGGCGGACCTTCTCTATGGCTACACCTTC.

Turning to this clone: This specimen includes other DNA sequences encoding the same CDR3. This chain joins TRBV27 and TRBJ1-5; TRBD1 might be the D (6 bases). In germline, CDR1 is MNHEY, CDR2 SMNVEV (reference sequence). V was trimmed by 0 bases and J by 7 bases, leaving 10 bases between them. The CDR3 is made up of 14 amino acids. The CDR3 here is CASSLSQGGQPQHF. CDR3 coding DNA: TGTGCCAGCAGTTTATCGCAAGGGGGGCAGCCCCAGCATTTT.

The table lists this clone with a few counts. The chain has TRBV11-2 and TRBJ1-2; tentative D call: TRBD1 (6 bases). CDR3 length equals 15 residues. Trimming pared 5 bases from V and 3 bases from J, leaving 16 bases between. CDR1 and CDR2 from the germline V gene are SGHAT and FQNNGV. The CDR3 region has the DNA TGTGCCAGCAGCCCCCAGGGGCCTCCGGACTATGGCTACACCTTC. Translating it yields CASSPQGPPDYGYTF.

The sample holds a few counts of this clone. CDR3 sequence: CASGRGDTQYF. In nucleotides, the CDR3 is TGTGCCAGCGGAAGAGGAGATACGCAGTATTTT. This rearrangement joins TRBV7-9 to TRBJ2-3, with D unresolved. The V and J ends lost 8 bases and 5 bases respectively, with 8 bases between them. This CDR3 spans 11 amino acids. The V gene's germline CDR1 is SEHNR and CDR2 FQNEAQ (reference sequence).

This clone was detected many times. The chain has TRBV25-1 and TRBJ2-5; possibly TRBD1 for D (5 bases). Germline CDR1 reads MGHDK; CDR2 reads SYGVNS. The CDR3 runs to 14 residues. Trimming removed 3 bases at V and 1 base at J, with 9 bases between. CDR3 in DNA: TGTGCCAGCAGTGACCGACAGACCCAAGAGACCCAGTACTTC. Translation gives CASSDRQTQETQYF. Full variable domain (missing parts from reference TRBV25-1 and TRBJ2-5): EADIYQTPRYLVIGTGKKITLECSQTMGHDKMYWYQQDPGMELHLIHYSYGVNSTEKGDLSSESTVSRIRTEHFPLTLESARPSHTSQYLCASSDRQTQETQYFGPGTRLLVL.